These T cell receptor beta chains were read from a single sample in a study of T cells in Graves' hyperthyroidism and ophthalmopathy. TCRdb independently ran MiXCR on the multiplex PCR reads; one entry per CDR3 protein. The sample records 130,000 to 150,000 distinct CDR3 sequences, 22% being singletons. The sequenced sample consisted of blood. The receptors shown here come from a woman aged 45-65 years with Graves' hyperthyroidism that later progressed to Graves' ophthalmopathy. Each CDR3 is given with its conserved first and last residue. The D gene is left open where the match is weak. Clone size is shown for a subset of rows, as once, few, many or a class of expanded clone.

V gene,J gene,clone size,D gene,CDR3 DNA,CDR3 protein
TRBV7-6,TRBJ2-5,few,TRBD2,TGTGCCAGCAGCCCTTCTAGCGGGCGGTACGTGGAGACCCAGTACTTC,CASSPSSGRYVETQYF
TRBV11-2,TRBJ1-5,-,-,TGTGCCAGCAGCCCCGCGGGGGGCCATCAGCCCCAGCATTTT,CASSPAGGHQPQHF
TRBV28,TRBJ2-2,-,-,TGTGCCAGCAGTACGGGGAAACCCGCCGGGAAGCTGTTTTTT,CASSTGKPAGKLFF
TRBV29-1,TRBJ2-7,many,TRBD2,TGCAGCGCGACTAGCGGGAGGGCCTACGAGCAGTACTTC,CSATSGRAYEQYF
TRBV7-8,TRBJ2-3,-,TRBD2,TGTGCCAGCAGCTTAGGTACAGCGGGAGGACGTGACACGCAGTATTTT,CASSLGTAGGRDTQYF
TRBV6-1,TRBJ2-7,-,TRBD2,TGTGCCAGCACGGGGCGGGAGCCCCTTCGGCGGGAGCAGTACTTC,CASTGREPLRREQYF
TRBV6-5,TRBJ2-1,many,-,TGTGCCAGCAGTTACTCTGCATACAATGAGCAGTTCTTC,CASSYSAYNEQFF
TRBV28,TRBJ2-1,many,TRBD2,TGTGCCAGCAGTTTACGTTCCGGACTAGCGGGAAGAGAAGACAATGAGCAGTTCTTC,CASSLRSGLAGREDNEQFF
TRBV19,TRBJ1-2,many,-,TGTGCCAGTACACACACAGGAGCTGCACGTTATGGCTACACCTTC,CASTHTGAARYGYTF
TRBV5-1,TRBJ2-3,many,-,TGCGCCAGCGCTTCCGGGACCCAAGTGTCGGATACGCAGTATTTT,CASASGTQVSDTQYF
TRBV20-1,TRBJ2-7,few,-,TGCAGTGCTGGGATCGACAGTTCCGGGGAGCAGTACTTC,CSAGIDSSGEQYF
TRBV2,TRBJ1-1,many,TRBD1,TGTGCCAGCAGTGAAGTTTGGACAGGTATCAACACTGAAGCTTTCTTT,CASSEVWTGINTEAFF
TRBV7-9,TRBJ2-5,many,TRBD1,TGTGCCAGCAGCTTACCGACGGGGTGGGACAGAAAAGAGACCCAGTACTTC,CASSLPTGWDRKETQYF
TRBV5-1,TRBJ1-1,many,-,TGCGCCAGCAGCCCTCGACCCCTCATGAACACTGAAGCTTTCTTT,CASSPRPLMNTEAFF
TRBV2,TRBJ2-2,many,-,TGTGCCAGCAGTGAGGGGGAGAGAACCGGGGAGCTGTTTTTT,CASSEGERTGELFF
TRBV29-1,TRBJ2-1,many,TRBD2,TGCAGCGTTGGGTCGACTAGCGGGAGGGGTGAGCAGTTCTTC,CSVGSTSGRGEQFF
TRBV10-2,TRBJ2-7,many,TRBD1,TGCGCCAGCAGTACGGACAGGGGGACCCACGAGCAGTACTTC,CASSTDRGTHEQYF
TRBV5-6,TRBJ1-3,-,-,TGTGCCAGCAGCCGGCTGAGCTCTGGAAACACCATATATTTT,CASSRLSSGNTIYF
TRBV20-1,TRBJ2-1,many,-,TGCAGTGCTAGTGGAGGGGCGGACTCCTACAATGAGCAGTTCTTC,CSASGGADSYNEQFF
TRBV6-6,TRBJ1-2,-,-,TGTGCCAGCAGTTACAAGGGAGGCACCTATGGCTACACCTTC,CASSYKGGTYGYTF
TRBV10-2,TRBJ2-7,few,TRBD1,TGCGCCAGCAGTGTCTCGGGACAGGGAAGACTCGAGCAGTACTTC,CASSVSGQGRLEQYF
TRBV6-1,TRBJ1-5,many,TRBD1,TGTGCCAGCAGGGTGAGACAGGGTCAGCCCCAGCATTTT,CASRVRQGQPQHF
TRBV7-2,TRBJ2-2,many,-,TGTGCCAGCAGCATCCACAGAGCGGGCCCGAACACCGGGGAGCTGTTTTTT,CASSIHRAGPNTGELFF
TRBV6-2/TRBV6-3,TRBJ1-2,many,-,TGTGCCAGCAGTTACTCGGGAGGGGAGGACTATGGCTACACCTTC,CASSYSGGEDYGYTF